This entry concerns a single T cell receptor beta chain. The antigen is undetermined. The germline V gene encodes CDR1 SNHLY and CDR2 FYNNEI. The CDR3 is made up of 15 amino acids. Trimming at V came to 6 bases and at J to 0 bases, leaving 5 bases not matched to a gene. PCR primers comprised 60 Vbeta and 13 Jbeta primers. Generated by immunoSEQ multiplex PCR, the TCRdb table keeps only in-frame clones and is missing some. The sample contains about 230,000 clones, around 80% of which appear only once. The data belong to a study of cytomegalovirus exposure and HLA in healthy donors. Study results and limitations: Across donors, presence/absence analyses took sequencing depth to be roughly uniform. In the analysis, some V segments, TRBV6-2 and TRBV6-3 included, were excluded as indistinguishable. Available immune exposure information covered CMV serostatus only.

The chain carries TRBV2 and TRBJ2-1; TRBD1 matches at 7 bases. The specimen sequenced was PBMCs. The TCR was taken from a boy aged 5-17 years in good health and CMV-seronegative. CDR3 in DNA: TGTGCCAGCAGCCGGGACAGAACCTCCTACAATGAGCAGTTCTTC. This codes for CASSRDRTSYNEQFF.